A selection of T cell receptor beta chains follows, all from one sample in a study of Graves' ophthalmopathy and Graves' hyperthyroidism. TCRdb reanalysed the multiplex PCR reads using MiXCR and keeps one entry per CDR3 protein. The sample carries almost 750,000 distinct CDR3 sequences, approximately 40% recorded once. Sequencing input: peripheral blood. The receptor source for this set is an adult man with Graves' ophthalmopathy. The CDR3 runs from the conserved cysteine through the conserved F or W.

v_gene	j_gene	len	CDR3aa
TRBV10-1	TRBJ1-2	12	CASRGPGYGYTF
TRBV24-1	TRBJ1-1	13	CATKEGANTEAFF
TRBV24-1	TRBJ2-5	15	CATSDSRRVQETQYF
TRBV5-1	TRBJ1-2	16	CASSLLGGTEAYGYTF
TRBV7-2	TRBJ1-6	17	CASSQGRTRGGIAPLHF
TRBV7-9	TRBJ1-1	16	CASSRNRGQTNTEAFF
TRBV11-2	TRBJ1-4	14	CASSLGGGQEKLFF
TRBV11-2	TRBJ2-7	17	CASSRQPGTSGSYEQYF
TRBV2	TRBJ2-7	14	CASNQDSRSYEQYF
TRBV30	TRBJ2-5	13	CAWSVRASETQYF
TRBV25-1	TRBJ1-2	17	CASTPFGTGGFYYGYTF
TRBV10-2	TRBJ1-5	16	CASSPRLPSSNQPQHF
TRBV19	TRBJ1-5	15	CASGPTGRPNQPQHF
TRBV20-1	TRBJ1-4	14	CSAKDRGYIEKLFF
TRBV29-1	TRBJ2-2	11	CSVGFAGELFF
TRBV7-9	TRBJ1-1	13	CASNSLGDTEAFF
TRBV20-1	TRBJ2-5	13	CSARDRGKETQYF
TRBV15	TRBJ1-2	16	CATSIGTGIGDYGYTF
TRBV28	TRBJ2-7	15	CASSLALAGVYEQYF
TRBV6-5	TRBJ2-7	15	CASTNIAGASYEQYF
TRBV20-1	TRBJ2-7	12	CSAKSGPYEQYF
TRBV7-8	TRBJ1-4	15	CASSSLQGLGEKLFF
TRBV10-1	TRBJ2-3	15	CASSGAGGLKDTQYF
TRBV9	TRBJ2-5	16	CASSDSGTAPTETQYF
TRBV20-1	TRBJ2-5	15	CSARGAGSGGKTQYF
TRBV20-1	TRBJ2-5	13	CSEQGGGLETQYF
TRBV7-2	TRBJ2-7	14	CASSFGQGGREQYF
TRBV5-6	TRBJ2-7	14	CASSLGGGRAEQYF
TRBV7-6	TRBJ2-7	15	CASSADRGGSYEQYF
TRBV9	TRBJ1-2	14	CASSHLVAGYGYTF
TRBV10-3	TRBJ2-3	16	CAISESTGTFTDTQYF
TRBV2	TRBJ2-5	14	CASRTSGRVETQYF
TRBV7-6	TRBJ2-2	14	CASSLAAGSGELFF
TRBV5-8	TRBJ2-5	13	CASSAALGETQYF
TRBV29-1	TRBJ1-2	11	CSVGQGAGYTF
TRBV14	TRBJ2-7	14	CASSQGGGGYEQYF
TRBV10-3	TRBJ2-5	12	CASRQSEETQYF
TRBV7-3	TRBJ2-2	13	CASSHPTTGELFF
TRBV12-3/TRBV12-4	TRBJ1-3	14	CASSLVNQGDTIYF
TRBV7-9	TRBJ1-2	15	CASSSSSGATYGYTF
TRBV12-3/TRBV12-4	TRBJ2-5	12	CASSLQGETQYF
TRBV29-1	TRBJ1-1	12	CSVDHRATEAFF
TRBV7-9	TRBJ2-2	10	CTSSPGELFF
TRBV11-1	TRBJ1-6	16	CASSPARTGEDSPLHF
TRBV19	TRBJ2-7	15	CASSIRAGSNYEQYF
TRBV25-1	TRBJ1-5	15	CASSESAGYSQPQHF
TRBV29-1	TRBJ2-7	13	CSVELQGGYEQYF
TRBV7-9	TRBJ1-2	16	CASSLSTGRLDYGYTF
TRBV19	TRBJ2-5	15	CASSMSTGNQETQYF
TRBV19	TRBJ1-3	12	CASRQGGNTIYF
TRBV24-1	TRBJ1-5	16	CATSAVGPTGDQPQHF
TRBV2	TRBJ1-2	14	CASSYEARSYGYTF
TRBV15	TRBJ1-5	13	CATSSETNQPQHF
TRBV29-1	TRBJ1-4	14	CSVDRGGGREKLFF
TRBV11-1	TRBJ2-7	13	CASSFGYRAEQYF